This TCR beta chain was recovered during a study of shared clonotypes between healthy human individuals. Study-level background: A donor's plate count was three for CD4 naive and three for CD4 memory; CD8 naive had two and CD8 memory one.

About this clone itself: Its specificity is unknown.

Study-wide results and caveats: The donor pool, a small one, limited the genetic and exposure-history diversity represented.

Adults of Caucasian background living in Nashville, Tennessee made up all donors. A CD45RA-negative memory subset and a CD45RA+ naive subset were separated from the CD4+ cells. The germline V gene has CDR1 SNHLY and CDR2 FYNNEI. The CDR3 has 15 residues. Trimming removed 6 bases from V and 2 bases from J, with 14 bases in between. The assay was immunoSEQ multiplex PCR, and TCRdb's table has in-frame clones only and misses some. Of 2 million or so clones listed, 85% to 95% are singletons. The chain carries TRBV2 and TRBJ1-5, with D perhaps matching TRBD1 (5 bases). The sequenced material came from naive CD4+ T cells sorted from blood. The subset here: CD45RA+ positively selected. This TCR came from a man aged 18-30 years in good health. As DNA, the CDR3 is TGTGCCAGCAGGAATCAGGGATTCGGCAATCAGCCCCAGCATTTT. Amino acid sequence: CASRNQGFGNQPQHF.